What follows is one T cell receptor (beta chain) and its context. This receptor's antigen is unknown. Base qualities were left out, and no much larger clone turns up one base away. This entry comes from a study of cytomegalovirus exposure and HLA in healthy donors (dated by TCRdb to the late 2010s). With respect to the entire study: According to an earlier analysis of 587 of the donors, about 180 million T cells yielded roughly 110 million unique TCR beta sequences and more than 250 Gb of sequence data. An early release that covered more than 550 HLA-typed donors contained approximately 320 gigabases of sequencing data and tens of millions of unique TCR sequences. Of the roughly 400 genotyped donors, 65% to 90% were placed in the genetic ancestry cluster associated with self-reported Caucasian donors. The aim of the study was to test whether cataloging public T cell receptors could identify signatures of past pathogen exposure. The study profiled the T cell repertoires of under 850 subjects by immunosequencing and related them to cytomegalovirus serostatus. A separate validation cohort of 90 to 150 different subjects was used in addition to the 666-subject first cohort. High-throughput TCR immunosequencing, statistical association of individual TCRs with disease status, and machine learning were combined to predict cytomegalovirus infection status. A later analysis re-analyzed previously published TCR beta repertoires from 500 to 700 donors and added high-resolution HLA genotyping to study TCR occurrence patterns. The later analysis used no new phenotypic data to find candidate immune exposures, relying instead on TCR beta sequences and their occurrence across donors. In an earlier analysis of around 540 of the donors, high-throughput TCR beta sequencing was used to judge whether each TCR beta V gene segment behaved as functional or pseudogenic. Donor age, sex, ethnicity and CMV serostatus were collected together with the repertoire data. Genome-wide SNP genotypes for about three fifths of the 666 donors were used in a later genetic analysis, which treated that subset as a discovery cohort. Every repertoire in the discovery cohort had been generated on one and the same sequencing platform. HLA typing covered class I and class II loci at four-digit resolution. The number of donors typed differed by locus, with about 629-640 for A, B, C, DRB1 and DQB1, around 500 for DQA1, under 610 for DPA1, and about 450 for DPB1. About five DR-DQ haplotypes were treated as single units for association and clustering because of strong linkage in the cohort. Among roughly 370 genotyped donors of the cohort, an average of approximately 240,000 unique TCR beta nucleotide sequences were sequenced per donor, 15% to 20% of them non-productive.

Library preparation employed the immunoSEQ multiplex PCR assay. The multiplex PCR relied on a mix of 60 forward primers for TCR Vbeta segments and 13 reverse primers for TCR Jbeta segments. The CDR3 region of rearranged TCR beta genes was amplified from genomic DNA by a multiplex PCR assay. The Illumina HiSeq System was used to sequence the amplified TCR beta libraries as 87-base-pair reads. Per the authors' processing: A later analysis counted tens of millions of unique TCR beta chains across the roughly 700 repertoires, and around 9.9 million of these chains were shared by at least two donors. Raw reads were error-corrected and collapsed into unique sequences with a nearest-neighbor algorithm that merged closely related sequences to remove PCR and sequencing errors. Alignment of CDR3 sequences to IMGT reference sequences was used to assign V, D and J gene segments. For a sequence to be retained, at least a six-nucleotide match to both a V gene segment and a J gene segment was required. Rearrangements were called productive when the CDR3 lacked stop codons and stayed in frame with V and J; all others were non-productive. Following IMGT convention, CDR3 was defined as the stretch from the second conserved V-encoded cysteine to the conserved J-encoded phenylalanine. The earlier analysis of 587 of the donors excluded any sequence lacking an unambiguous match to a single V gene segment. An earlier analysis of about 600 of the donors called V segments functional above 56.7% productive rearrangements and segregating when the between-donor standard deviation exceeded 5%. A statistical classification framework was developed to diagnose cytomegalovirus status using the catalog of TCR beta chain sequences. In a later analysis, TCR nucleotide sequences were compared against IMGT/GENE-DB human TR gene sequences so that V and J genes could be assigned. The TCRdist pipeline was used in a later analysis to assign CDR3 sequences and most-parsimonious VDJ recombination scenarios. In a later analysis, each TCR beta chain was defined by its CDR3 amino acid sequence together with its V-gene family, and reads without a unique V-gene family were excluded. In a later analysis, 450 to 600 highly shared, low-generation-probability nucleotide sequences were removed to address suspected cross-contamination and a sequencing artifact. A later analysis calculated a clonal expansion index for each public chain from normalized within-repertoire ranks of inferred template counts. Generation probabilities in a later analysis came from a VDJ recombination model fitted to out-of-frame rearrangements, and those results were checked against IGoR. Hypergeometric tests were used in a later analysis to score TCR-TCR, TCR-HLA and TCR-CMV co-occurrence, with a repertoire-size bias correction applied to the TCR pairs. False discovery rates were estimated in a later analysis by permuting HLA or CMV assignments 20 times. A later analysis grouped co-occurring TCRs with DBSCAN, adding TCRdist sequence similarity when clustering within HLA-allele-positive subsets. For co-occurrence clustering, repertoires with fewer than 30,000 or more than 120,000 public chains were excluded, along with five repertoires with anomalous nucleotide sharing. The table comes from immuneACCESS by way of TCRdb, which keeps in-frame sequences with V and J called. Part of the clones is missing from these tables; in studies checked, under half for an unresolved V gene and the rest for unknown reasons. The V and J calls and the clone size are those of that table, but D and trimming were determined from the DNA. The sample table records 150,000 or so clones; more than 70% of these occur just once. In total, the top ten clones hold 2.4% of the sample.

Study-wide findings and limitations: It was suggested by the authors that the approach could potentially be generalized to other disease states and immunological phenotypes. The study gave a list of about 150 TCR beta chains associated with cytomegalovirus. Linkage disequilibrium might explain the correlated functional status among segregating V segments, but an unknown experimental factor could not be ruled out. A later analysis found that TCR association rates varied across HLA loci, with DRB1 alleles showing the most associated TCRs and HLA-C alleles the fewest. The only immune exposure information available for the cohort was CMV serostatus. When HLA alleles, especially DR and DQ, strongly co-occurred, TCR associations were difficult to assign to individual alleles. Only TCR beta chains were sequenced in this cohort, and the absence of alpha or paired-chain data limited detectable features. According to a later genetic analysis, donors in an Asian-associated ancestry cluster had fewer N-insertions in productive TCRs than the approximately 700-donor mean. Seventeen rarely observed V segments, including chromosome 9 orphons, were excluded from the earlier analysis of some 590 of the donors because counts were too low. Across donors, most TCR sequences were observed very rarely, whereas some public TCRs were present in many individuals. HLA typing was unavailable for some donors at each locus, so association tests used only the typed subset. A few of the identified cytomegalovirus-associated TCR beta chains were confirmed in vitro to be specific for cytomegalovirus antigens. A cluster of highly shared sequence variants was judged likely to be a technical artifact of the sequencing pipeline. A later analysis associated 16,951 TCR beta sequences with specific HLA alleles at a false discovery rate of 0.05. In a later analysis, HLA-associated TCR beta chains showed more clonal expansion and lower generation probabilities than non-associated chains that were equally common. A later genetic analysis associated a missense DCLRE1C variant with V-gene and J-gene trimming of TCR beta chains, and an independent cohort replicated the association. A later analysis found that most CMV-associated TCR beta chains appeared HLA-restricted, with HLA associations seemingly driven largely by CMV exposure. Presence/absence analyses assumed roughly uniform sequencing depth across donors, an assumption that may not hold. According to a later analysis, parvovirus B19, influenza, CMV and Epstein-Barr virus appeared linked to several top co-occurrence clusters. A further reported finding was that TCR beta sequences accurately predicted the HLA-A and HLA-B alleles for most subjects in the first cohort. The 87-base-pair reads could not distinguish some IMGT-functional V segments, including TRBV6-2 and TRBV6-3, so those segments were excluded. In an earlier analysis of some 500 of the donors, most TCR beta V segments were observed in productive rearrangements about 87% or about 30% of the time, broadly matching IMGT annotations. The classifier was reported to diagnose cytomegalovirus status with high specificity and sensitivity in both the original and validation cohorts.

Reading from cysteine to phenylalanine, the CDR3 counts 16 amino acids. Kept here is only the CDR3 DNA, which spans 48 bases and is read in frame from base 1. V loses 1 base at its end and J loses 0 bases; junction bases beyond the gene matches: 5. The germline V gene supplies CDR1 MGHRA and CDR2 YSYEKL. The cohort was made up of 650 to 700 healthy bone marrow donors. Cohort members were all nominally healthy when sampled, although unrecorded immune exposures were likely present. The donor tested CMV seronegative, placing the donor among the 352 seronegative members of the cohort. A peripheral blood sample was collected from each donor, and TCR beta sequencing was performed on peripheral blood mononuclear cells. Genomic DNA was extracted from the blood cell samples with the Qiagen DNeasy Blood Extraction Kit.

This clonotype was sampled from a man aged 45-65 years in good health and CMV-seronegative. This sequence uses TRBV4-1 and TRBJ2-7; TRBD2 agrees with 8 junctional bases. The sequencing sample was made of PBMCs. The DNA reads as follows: TGCGCCAGCAGCCAAGTCCGGGGGGGACCCTCCTACGAGCAGTACTTC. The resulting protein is CASSQVRGGPSYEQYF.